Listed below are T cell receptor beta chains from one sample, sequenced in a study of OX40 agonist ivuxolimab in advanced cancers. Here immunoSEQ multiplex PCR was the method, and the copy in TCRdb shows in-frame clones only, minus some. The data show 20,000 to 25,000 clones, with more than 65% seen just once and roughly 9% held by the top ten. The sample in question was CD4+ or CD8+ T cells sorted from blood, obtained in a trial of the OX40 agonist ivuxolimab. The receptors shown here come from an adult with an advanced solid tumor such as melanoma, head and neck, liver or kidney cancer. The CDR3 runs from the conserved cysteine through the conserved F or W. The D gene is left open where the match is weak. The listing skips clone size in some rows; elsewhere it reads once, few, many or a size class.

DNA: TGTGCCAGCAGACCGACAGGGGTAGTCTATGGCTACACCTTC
CDR3: CASRPTGVVYGYTF
J: TRBJ1-2
V: TRBV6-5
size: -
D: TRBD1

DNA: TGTGCCAGCAGCCCGGGGGGAACGATAGATACGCAGTATTTT
CDR3: CASSPGGTIDTQYF
J: TRBJ2-3
V: TRBV7-3
size: -
D: TRBD2

DNA: TGTGCCAGCAGTGCCCGGACGACTCAACGGGAGACCCAGTACTTC
CDR3: CASSARTTQRETQYF
J: TRBJ2-5
V: TRBV27
size: once
D: -

DNA: TGTGCCAGCAGTTACTCGGACGTGGGTTCACCCCTCCACTTT
CDR3: CASSYSDVGSPLHF
J: TRBJ1-6
V: TRBV6-8
size: -
D: -

DNA: TGTGCCAGCAGAAAGACAGGGGGCCTCACTGAAGCTTTCTTT
CDR3: CASRKTGGLTEAFF
J: TRBJ1-1
V: TRBV6-5
size: few
D: TRBD1

DNA: TGTGCCAGTAGTATAAAAGGGCAGGGTGATTCACCCCTCCACTTT
CDR3: CASSIKGQGDSPLHF
J: TRBJ1-6
V: TRBV19
size: -
D: -

DNA: TGTGCCAGCAGCTTAGCCTCAGGGAATGGTCAGCCCCAGCATTTT
CDR3: CASSLASGNGQPQHF
J: TRBJ1-5
V: TRBV7-9
size: medium-sized
D: -

DNA: TGTGCCAGCAGTACTGGACAGGGAACCTACGAGCAGTACTTC
CDR3: CASSTGQGTYEQYF
J: TRBJ2-7
V: TRBV6-6
size: -
D: TRBD1

DNA: TGTGCCAGCAGTTACTTTAAGGGACAGGGCTACACTGAAGCTTTCTTT
CDR3: CASSYFKGQGYTEAFF
J: TRBJ1-1
V: TRBV6-5
size: once
D: TRBD1

DNA: TGTGCCAGCAGCTTGTTGTGGGGTGAGCAGTTCTTC
CDR3: CASSLLWGEQFF
J: TRBJ2-1
V: TRBV5-6
size: -
D: -

DNA: TGTGCCAGCACCAGAAGATTAGCGGGGGACTACGAGCAGTACTTC
CDR3: CASTRRLAGDYEQYF
J: TRBJ2-7
V: TRBV6-1
size: -
D: TRBD2

DNA: TGTGCCAGCAGCTCGGAGGGGGATGGCTACACCTTC
CDR3: CASSSEGDGYTF
J: TRBJ1-2
V: TRBV11-2
size: -
D: -